These 6 T cell receptor beta chains were all obtained from the same sample, sequenced in a study of cytomegalovirus exposure and HLA in healthy donors. Sequenced by immunoSEQ multiplex PCR; TCRdb stores in-frame clones only, minus some. The data contain fewer than 150,000 clones, approximately 86% of them singletons. Sample: PBMCs. The receptors were gathered from a man younger than 35 in good health and CMV-seropositive.

The chain is built from TRBV28 and TRBJ2-5; 10 positions agree with TRBD1. Germline V lookup: CDR1 MDHEN, CDR2 SYDVKM. Unmatched junction bases numbered 5, after V lost 5 bases and J lost 5 bases. This CDR3 has 14 residues. This CDR3 is CASSGQGVSETQYF. CDR3 nucleotides: TGTGCCAGCAGTGGACAGGGGGTTTCGGAGACCCAGTACTTC.

The chain recombines TRBV27 with TRBJ1-2; possibly TRBD1 for D (5 bases). Trimming left V 5 bases short and J 1 base short, with 20 bases between. The CDR3 covers 17 residues. CDR1 MNHEY and CDR2 SMNVEV come from the germline V gene (reference sequence). This CDR3 reads CASSPTRQYYLNYGYTF. In DNA, the CDR3 is TGTGCCAGCAGTCCCACCCGACAGTACTACCTTAACTATGGCTACACCTTC.

The sample holds a few counts of this clone. The V call is TRBV6-5, the J call TRBJ1-3; D is ambiguous. V was trimmed by 0 bases and J by 3 bases, leaving 9 bases between them. The CDR3 is 15 residues long. CDR1 MNHEY and CDR2 SVGAGI come from the germline V gene. The CDR3 here is CASSYSEVYGNTIYF. Written as DNA, the CDR3 is TGTGCCAGCAGTTACTCTGAGGTCTATGGAAACACCATATATTTT.

This clone has only one observation. J is TRBJ1-3 and V is TRBV9, with 8 bases identical to TRBD1. V lost 2 bases and J lost 8; bases outside the gene matches: 3. Germline V gene data show CDR1 as SGDLS and CDR2 as YYNGEE. There are 13 residues in the CDR3. The CDR3 DNA is TGTGCCAGCAGCGTTGACAGGGGAGACACCATATATTTT. It is translated as CASSVDRGDTIYF.

V is TRBV7-9 and J is TRBJ2-3; a weak D match, TRBD1 (5 bases). Germline V CDR1 and CDR2: SEHNR, FQNEAQ (reference sequence). The CDR3 consists of 13 residues. The V end was cut by 4 bases, the J end by 6 bases, with 11 bases between. The CDR3 DNA sequence: TGTGCCAGCAGCTACCAGGGCCCTGATACGCAGTATTTT. Amino acids: CASSYQGPDTQYF.

This clone was seen a single time. The chain carries TRBV2 and TRBJ1-5; maybe TRBD1 (5 bases). V lost 3 bases and J 4 bases, leaving 16 bases between the germline ends. The CDR3 is made up of 16 amino acids. Germline CDR1 SNHLY, CDR2 FYNNEI. The DNA for the CDR3 is TGTGCCAGCAGTGAGGGGGGGGTTTGGAGGAATCAGCCCCAGCATTTT. This translates into CASSEGGVWRNQPQHF.